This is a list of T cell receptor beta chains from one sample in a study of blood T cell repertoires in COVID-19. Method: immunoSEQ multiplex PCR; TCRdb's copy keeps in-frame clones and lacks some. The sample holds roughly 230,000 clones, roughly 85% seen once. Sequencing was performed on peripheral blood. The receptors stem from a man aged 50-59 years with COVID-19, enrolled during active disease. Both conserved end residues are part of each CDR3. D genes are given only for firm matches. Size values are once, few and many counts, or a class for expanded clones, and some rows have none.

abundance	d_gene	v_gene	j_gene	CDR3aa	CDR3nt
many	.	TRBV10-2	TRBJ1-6	CASSDRGISPLHF	TGCGCCAGCAGTGACCGGGGGATCTCACCCCTCCACTTT
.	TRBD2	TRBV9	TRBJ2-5	CASSVVAGGQETQYF	TGTGCCAGCAGCGTAGTAGCGGGGGGACAAGAGACCCAGTACTTC
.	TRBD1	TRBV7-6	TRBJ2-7	CASSLRDRSIDEQYF	TGTGCCAGCAGCCTCCGGGACAGATCGATAGACGAGCAGTACTTC
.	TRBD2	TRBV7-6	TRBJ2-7	CASSLSGTSGANEQYF	TGTGCCAGCAGCTTATCCGGGACTAGCGGGGCTAACGAGCAGTACTTC
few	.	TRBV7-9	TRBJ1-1	CASRRWEGNTEAFF	TGTGCCAGCCGGCGTTGGGAGGGGAACACTGAAGCTTTCTTT
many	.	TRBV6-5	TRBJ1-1	CASSPVRGGSEAFF	TGTGCCAGCAGCCCCGTACGTGGGGGCTCCGAAGCTTTCTTT
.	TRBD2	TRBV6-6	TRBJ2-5	CASSQNLAGGRKTQYF	TGTGCCAGCAGTCAGAACCTAGCGGGGGGCCGGAAGACCCAGTACTTC
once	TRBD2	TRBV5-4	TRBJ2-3	CASSRRTSGSFTDTQYF	TGTGCCAGCAGCCGACGGACTAGCGGGAGCTTCACAGATACGCAGTATTTT
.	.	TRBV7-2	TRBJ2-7	CASSSQAPSYEQYF	TGTGCCAGCAGCTCCCAGGCCCCCTCCTACGAGCAGTACTTC
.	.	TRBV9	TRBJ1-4	CASSVGWGQTATNEKLFF	TGTGCCAGCAGCGTAGGCTGGGGACAAACTGCAACTAATGAAAAACTGTTTTTT
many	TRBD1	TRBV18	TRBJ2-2	CASSYDRVVTGELFF	TGTGCCAGCTCATACGACAGGGTGGTCACCGGGGAGCTGTTTTTT
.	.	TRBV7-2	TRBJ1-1	CASSRERGEAFF	TGTGCCAGCAGCCGTGAGCGGGGTGAAGCTTTCTTT
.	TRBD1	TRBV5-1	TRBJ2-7	CASSFGQGFYEQYF	TGCGCCAGCAGCTTCGGACAGGGCTTCTACGAGCAGTACTTC
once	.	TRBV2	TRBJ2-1	CASSFQGDEQFF	TGTGCCAGCAGCTTTCAGGGCGATGAGCAGTTCTTC
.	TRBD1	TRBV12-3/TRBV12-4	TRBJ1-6	CASSRQGNPPLHF	TGTGCCAGCAGTCGACAGGGAAATCCACCCCTCCACTTT
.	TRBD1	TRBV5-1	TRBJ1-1	CASSGNRGEAFF	TGCGCCAGCAGCGGGAACAGGGGTGAAGCTTTCTTT
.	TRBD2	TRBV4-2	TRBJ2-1	CASSHLAGANNEQFF	TGTGCCAGCAGCCATCTAGCGGGGGCTAACAATGAGCAGTTCTTC
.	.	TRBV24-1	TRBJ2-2	CATSGREKGRTGELFF	TGTGCCACCAGTGGGAGGGAAAAAGGTCGGACCGGGGAGCTGTTTTTT
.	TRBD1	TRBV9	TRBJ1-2	CASSVGGGRYGYTF	TGTGCCAGCAGCGTAGGAGGGGGCAGGTATGGCTACACCTTC
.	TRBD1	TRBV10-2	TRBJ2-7	CASRGTASYEQYF	TGCGCCAGCAGAGGGACAGCCTCCTACGAGCAGTACTTC
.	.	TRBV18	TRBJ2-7	CASSPGSYEQYF	TGTGCCAGCTCCCCCGGCTCCTACGAGCAGTACTTC
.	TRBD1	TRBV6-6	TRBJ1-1	CASKEQGGDEAFF	TGTGCCAGCAAAGAACAGGGGGGGGATGAAGCTTTCTTT
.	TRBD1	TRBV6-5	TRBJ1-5	CASSSRTGDNQPQHF	TGTGCCAGCAGTTCCCGCACAGGGGACAATCAGCCCCAGCATTTT
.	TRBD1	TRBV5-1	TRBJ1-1	CASRNGQDTEAFF	TGCGCCAGCAGAAACGGACAGGACACTGAAGCTTTCTTT
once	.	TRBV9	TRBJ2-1	CASTPGGSSYNEQFF	TGTGCCAGCACCCCCGGAGGGAGCTCCTACAATGAGCAGTTCTTC
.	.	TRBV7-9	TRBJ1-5	CASSSSSGNQPQHF	TGTGCCAGCAGCTCGTCCAGCGGTAATCAGCCCCAGCATTTT
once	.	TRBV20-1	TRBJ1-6	CSVSYNSPLHF	TGCAGTGTTTCTTATAATTCACCCCTCCACTTT
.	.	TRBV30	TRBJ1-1	CAWGFWGRPNTEAFF	TGTGCCTGGGGGTTTTGGGGGCGACCGAACACTGAAGCTTTCTTT
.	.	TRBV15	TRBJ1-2	CATSSLSLRGGYTF	TGTGCCACCAGCAGTCTCTCACTCAGGGGTGGCTACACCTTC
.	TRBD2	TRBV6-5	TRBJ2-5	CASSYVAGQETQYF	TGTGCCAGCAGTTACGTAGCGGGGCAAGAGACCCAGTACTTC
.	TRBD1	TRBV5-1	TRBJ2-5	CASRGTGEETQYF	TGCGCCAGCAGGGGGACAGGGGAAGAGACCCAGTACTTC
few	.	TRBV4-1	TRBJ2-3	CASSQDRGFPPYF	TGCGCCAGCAGCCAAGATAGGGGCTTTCCCCCGTATTTT
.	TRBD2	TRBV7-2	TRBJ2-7	CASSWKAGFEQYF	TGTGCCAGCAGCTGGAAAGCGGGGTTTGAGCAGTACTTC
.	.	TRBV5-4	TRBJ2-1	CASSLWGGHNEQFF	TGTGCCAGCAGCTTGTGGGGAGGCCACAATGAGCAGTTCTTC
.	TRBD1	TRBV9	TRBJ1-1	CASSVGGAGGRNTEAFF	TGTGCCAGCAGCGTCGGTGGGGCAGGGGGCCGGAACACTGAAGCTTTCTTT
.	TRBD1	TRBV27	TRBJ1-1	CASSSGQLLRGTEAFF	TGTGCCAGCAGTTCGGGACAGCTTCTTCGGGGTACTGAAGCTTTCTTT
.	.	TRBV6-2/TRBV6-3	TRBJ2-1	CASSFRASSPYNEQFF	TGTGCCAGCAGTTTTCGTGCTAGCTCCCCCTACAATGAGCAGTTCTTC
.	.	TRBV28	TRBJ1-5	CASPPSGGGTQPQHF	TGTGCCAGCCCCCCCTCCGGAGGAGGGACCCAGCCCCAGCATTTT
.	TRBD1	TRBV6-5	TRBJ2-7	CATARDRGSYEQYF	TGTGCCACCGCCCGGGACAGGGGATCGTACGAGCAGTACTTC